The 28 T cell receptor beta chains below all came from one sample that was sequenced in a study of shared T cell receptors in the human thymus. Clones were sequenced by immunoSEQ multiplex PCR, and TCRdb holds only the in-frame ones, with some missing. The table includes about 380,000 clones, roughly 94% detected once. Sequenced: thymocytes. Receptor source: a human donor.

This chain uses TRBV5-1 with TRBJ1-4; 7 nucleotides align to TRBD1. This CDR3 is 20 amino acids long. V lost 2 bases, J lost 5 bases, and 21 bases stayed unmatched. Germline V CDR1 and CDR2: SGHRS, YFSETQ. The CDR3 DNA follows: TGCGCCAGCAGCTTCTTAGATGGGACAGACCCAATAGGCCCCAATGAAAAACTGTTTTTT. As protein: CASSFLDGTDPIGPNEKLFF. Full variable domain (outside the CDR3, taken from reference TRBV5-1 and TRBJ1-4): KAGVTQTPRYLIKTRGQQVTLSCSPISGHRSVSWYQQTPGQGLQFLFEYFSETQRNKGNFPGRFSGRQFSNSRSEMNVSTLELGDSALYLCASSFLDGTDPIGPNEKLFFGSGTQLSVL.

J is TRBJ2-7 and V is TRBV19; TRBD2 aligns across 11 bases. The CDR3 loop spans 19 amino acids. Germline CDR1 LNHDA, CDR2 SQIVND (reference sequence). With 6 bases clipped from V and 4 bases from J, the junction kept 20 bases outside the gene matches. The CDR3 here is CASRLAPGLADEGLYEQYF. The CDR3 nucleotides read TGTGCCAGTAGATTAGCCCCGGGACTAGCGGACGAGGGACTTTACGAGCAGTACTTC.

This rearrangement joins TRBV21-1 to TRBJ1-2; TRBD1, as called in the table, went unchecked against the DNA. TRBV21-1 is noted as a pseudogene. The CDR3 has 14 amino acids. The CDR3 bases are TGTGCCAGCAGTAAAGCTGAAAGGGGTGATGGCTACACCTTC. Amino acids: CASSKAERGDGYTF.

This chain uses TRBV28 with TRBJ1-3; D is undetermined. The CDR3 runs to 11 residues. Trimming removed 8 bases from V and 7 bases from J, with 9 bases in between. CDR1 and CDR2 (germline): MDHEN, SYDVKM. CDR3 bases: TGTGCCAGCCTAAGGGAGAACACCATATATTTT. This gives the protein CASLRENTIYF.

J is TRBJ2-1 and V is TRBV19; 15 bases agree with TRBD2. The V gene's germline CDR1 is LNHDA and CDR2 SQIVND (reference sequence). Trimming at V came to 5 bases and at J to 4 bases, leaving 3 bases not matched to a gene. This CDR3 is 16 amino acids long. CDR3 loop: CASSQGTSGRYNEQFF. In nucleotides, the CDR3 is TGTGCCAGTAGTCAAGGGACTAGCGGGAGGTACAATGAGCAGTTCTTC.

V is TRBV25-1 and J is TRBJ2-3; 11 nucleotides line up with TRBD1. The CDR3 sequence is 16 residues long. From germline, CDR1 is MGHDK and CDR2 SYGVNS. V gave up 6 bases and J gave up 4 bases; unmatched junction bases: 9. DNA of the CDR3: TGTGCCAGCAGCTTGCACCGGGACAGGGGGTCAGATACGCAGTATTTT. Residues: CASSLHRDRGSDTQYF.

The CDR3 reads CASSFLKDTQYF. CDR3 nucleotides: TGTGCCAGCAGTTTTCTTAAGGATACGCAGTATTTT. The rearrangement uses TRBV14 and TRBJ2-3; D remains ambiguous. This CDR3 has 12 residues. The germline V and J ends were trimmed by 6 bases and 6 bases, with 10 bases remaining between them. Germline assignment: CDR1 SGHDN and CDR2 FVKESK.

This clone was seen a single time. This sequence joins TRBV15 and TRBJ2-2; 7 bases map to TRBD1. Germline V gives CDR1 LNHNV, CDR2 YYDKDF (reference sequence). This CDR3 spans 19 amino acids. V was clipped by 0 bases and J by 7 bases; unmatched bases: 17. CDR3 coding DNA: TGTGCCACCAGCAGAGAAGGAAAAGGGGGCCTGCGATTGGACGGGGAGCTGTTTTTT. Translated: CATSREGKGGLRLDGELFF.

This clone was picked up one time. The rearrangement joins TRBV28 to TRBJ1-1; tentatively, D is TRBD1 (5 bases). Germline assignment: CDR1 MDHEN and CDR2 SYDVKM. This CDR3 comprises 15 residues. V shed 4 bases and J shed 1 base, with 13 bases lying between them. The CDR3 loop reads CASSYQGRPNTEAFF. DNA of the CDR3: TGTGCCAGCAGTTACCAGGGACGGCCGAACACTGAAGCTTTCTTT.

On this clone itself: Within the sample, other DNA sequences also encode this same CDR3. J is TRBJ2-7 and V is TRBV28; tentatively, D is TRBD1 or TRBD2 (6 bases each). V was shortened by 3 bases and J by 4 bases, with 10 bases between the two germline ends. The CDR3 runs to 13 residues. Germline CDR1 MDHEN, CDR2 SYDVKM. Written as DNA, the CDR3 is TGTGCCAGCAGTTTCGGGGGCTCGTACGAGCAGTACTTC. It translates to CASSFGGSYEQYF.

The chain uses TRBV5-1 and TRBJ1-3; perhaps TRBD1 as D (6 bases). CDR3 size: 21 residues. CDR1 SGHRS and CDR2 YFSETQ come from the germline V gene. V lost 2 bases to trimming and J lost 4 bases, with 31 bases between them. CDR3 amino acids: CASSFSSVQSWDIGLGNTIYF. CDR3 DNA: TGCGCCAGCAGCTTTTCTTCTGTTCAGAGCTGGGACATAGGGCTCGGAAACACCATATATTTT.

The rearrangement links TRBV27 to TRBJ1-1; 7 bases fit TRBD1. Germline V gives CDR1 MNHEY, CDR2 SMNVEV (reference sequence). Trimming removed 7 bases from V and 5 bases from J; junction bases left unmatched: 7. The CDR3 loop spans 13 amino acids. The CDR3 sequence: CASTEGAGTEAFF. The CDR3 bases are TGTGCCAGCACGGAGGGGGCTGGGACTGAAGCTTTCTTT.

With respect to this clone: One end of the junction does not line up with germline, which may come from a read error. The chain is built from TRBV7-7 and TRBJ2-7, with 14 bases identical to TRBD2. Germline V gene lookup returns CDR1 SSHAT and CDR2 FNYEAQ (reference sequence). The CDR3 runs to 15 residues. The CDR3 DNA sequence: TGTGCTAGCAGCCCGGGACTAGCGGGAGCCTACGAGCAGTACTTC. It codes for CASSPGLAGAYEQYF.

This clone was detected once. The gene calls are TRBV5-1 and TRBJ2-7; 13 nucleotides line up with TRBD2. CDR3 length equals 15 residues. V dropped 4 bases and J dropped 4; count of bases not matched to a gene: 5. Germline CDR1 and CDR2: SGHRS and YFSETQ. This CDR3 is CASSAGLAGDYEQYF. Here the CDR3 DNA reads TGCGCCAGCAGCGCAGGACTAGCGGGAGATTACGAGCAGTACTTC.

The chain joins TRBV29-1 to TRBJ1-3, with TRBD1 matching 7 bases. The CDR3 loop spans 14 amino acids. Trimming removed 4 bases from V and 7 bases from J; junction bases left unmatched: 10. Germline CDR1 SQVTM, CDR2 ANQGSEA. Here the CDR3 reads CSVVTGAQANTIYF. For the CDR3, the DNA is TGCAGCGTTGTAACAGGGGCTCAGGCGAACACCATATATTTT. Using reference TRBV29-1 and TRBJ1-3 for the parts outside the CDR3, the full variable domain is SAVISQKPSRDICQRGTSLTIQCQVDSQVTMMFWYRQQPGQSLTLIATANQGSEATYESGFVIDKFPISRPNLTFSTLTVSNMSPEDSSIYLCSVVTGAQANTIYFGEGSWLTVV.

J is TRBJ2-3 and V is TRBV5-6, with TRBD1 as a possible D gene (5 bases). The CDR3 covers 14 residues. V lost 7 bases and J lost 7, with 19 bases in between. The germline CDR1 and CDR2 sequences are SGHDT and YYEEEE. CDR3 loop: CASAIGAPRNTQYF. CDR3 nucleotides: TGTGCCAGCGCTATAGGGGCGCCCCGAAATACGCAGTATTTT.

The chain employs TRBV19 and TRBJ2-1, with a possible D match to TRBD2 (6 bases). Germline lookup yields CDR1 LNHDA and CDR2 SQIVND (reference sequence). The CDR3 sequence is 16 residues long. The V end was cut by 3 bases, the J end by 2 bases, with 14 bases between. The CDR3 DNA is TGTGCCAGTAGTATCCTTCGGGGGTCAACCTACAATGAGCAGTTCTTC. Protein product: CASSILRGSTYNEQFF.

V and J are TRBV6-1 and TRBJ1-2; no clear D. CDR3 size: 15 residues. The V and J ends lost 5 bases and 7 bases respectively, with 20 bases between them. Germline-derived CDR1 and CDR2 are MNHNS and SASEGT. The CDR3, as DNA: TGTGCCAGCAGTCCATTGGACGGACCTTCCGCTGGCTACACCTTC. Translation: CASSPLDGPSAGYTF.

V is TRBV7-2 and J is TRBJ1-5; TRBD1 agrees at 8 bases. The CDR3 contains 18 residues. Per the germline V gene, CDR1 is SGHTA and CDR2 is FQGNSA. Trimming at V came to 1 base and at J to 0 bases, leaving 8 bases not matched to a gene. CDR3 bases: TGTGCCAGCAGCTTAGGGGACAGGTCCTTTAATAGCAATCAGCCCCAGCATTTT. Protein product: CASSLGDRSFNSNQPQHF.

The chain has TRBV6-1 and TRBJ1-1; D might be TRBD1 (6 bases). V lost 6 bases and J 5 bases, leaving 10 bases between the germline ends. Germline loops: CDR1 MNHNS, CDR2 SASEGT. This CDR3 spans 12 amino acids. CDR3 region: CASSGTGTEAFF. Here the CDR3 DNA reads TGTGCCAGCAGCGGAACAGGGACTGAAGCTTTCTTT.

This rearrangement joins TRBV5-1 to TRBJ2-3; either TRBD1 or TRBD2 may fit D (5 bases each). The germline V and J ends were trimmed by 0 bases and 0 bases, with 5 bases remaining between them. There are 14 residues in the CDR3. In germline, CDR1 is SGHRS, CDR2 YFSETQ. The CDR3 nucleotides are TGCGCCAGCAGCTTGGGGGACAGCACAGATACGCAGTATTTT. It specifies CASSLGDSTDTQYF.

The chain combines TRBV27 with TRBJ1-2, with TRBD1 matching over 7 bases. Trimming cost V 3 bases and J 4 bases; bases outside gene matches: 2. The germline V gene has CDR1 MNHEY and CDR2 SMNVEV (reference sequence). The CDR3 is made up of 13 amino acids. As DNA, the CDR3 is TGTGCCAGCAGTTTTACAGGGGTCTATGGCTACACCTTC. Translation gives CASSFTGVYGYTF.

The V call is TRBV5-4, the J call TRBJ1-3; 10 bases align to TRBD1. The CDR3 loop spans 13 amino acids. Germline-derived CDR1 and CDR2 are SGHNT and YYREEE (reference sequence). The V and J ends lost 3 bases and 7 bases, in that order; junction bases with no gene match: 1. CDR3 sequence: CASSSGQGNTIYF. In DNA, the CDR3 is TGTGCCAGCAGCTCGGGACAGGGGAACACCATATATTTT.

This chain uses TRBV5-1 with TRBJ2-7; tentative D call: TRBD2 (6 bases). Per germline, CDR1 SGHRS and CDR2 YFSETQ. V lost 0 bases to trimming and J lost 0 bases, with 13 bases between them. The CDR3 has 16 amino acids. The CDR3 nucleotides read TGCGCCAGCAGCTTGGGAGGCGGGGTGAGCTCCTACGAGCAGTACTTC. This encodes CASSLGGGVSSYEQYF.

The CDR3 DNA is TGCGCCAGCAGTCAACCGACCCCATCAGGGGGCATCTCCTACGAGCAGTACTTC. Its translation is CASSQPTPSGGISYEQYF. V usage is TRBV23-1 and J usage is TRBJ2-7; 8 bases match TRBD1. TRBV23-1 is known as an ORF, though its function is uncertain. V gave up 2 bases and J gave up 0 bases; unmatched junction bases: 12. The CDR3 sequence is 18 residues long.

This chain links TRBV11-2 with TRBJ2-7, with D tentatively TRBD1 (7 bases). V was trimmed by 5 bases and J by 3 bases, leaving 17 bases between them. Germline CDR1 and CDR2: SGHAT and FQNNGV. The CDR3 covers 15 residues. The CDR3 loop is CASSPDDREVYEQYF. The CDR3 DNA sequence: TGTGCCAGCAGCCCAGACGACAGGGAGGTCTACGAGCAGTACTTC. The full variable domain, completed using reference TRBV11-2 and TRBJ2-7, is EAGVAQSPRYKIIEKRQSVAFWCNPISGHATLYWYQQILGQGPKLLIQFQNNGVVDDSQLPKDRFSAERLKGVDSTLKIQPAKLEDSAVYLCASSPDDREVYEQYFGPGTRLTVT.

The chain has TRBV4-1 and TRBJ2-1; TRBD2 aligns across 11 bases. Trimming took 4 bases from V and 8 from J; bases not matched to a gene: 4. Germline V gene lookup returns CDR1 MGHRA and CDR2 YSYEKL. The CDR3 covers 14 residues. This CDR3 is CASSLSGRADEQFF. CDR3 coding DNA: TGCGCCAGCAGCCTTAGCGGGAGGGCGGATGAGCAGTTCTTC.

The V and J genes are TRBV6-1 and TRBJ2-2; D possibly corresponds to TRBD1 (5 bases). CDR1 is MNHNS and CDR2 is SASEGT in the germline V gene. V was clipped by 2 bases and J by 0 bases, with 22 bases between them. The CDR3 runs 20 residues. The CDR3 DNA reads TGTGCCAGCAGTGAACTGGGTGCCCCTCCAGGGCCCACGAACACCGGGGAGCTGTTTTTT. Encoded protein: CASSELGAPPGPTNTGELFF.